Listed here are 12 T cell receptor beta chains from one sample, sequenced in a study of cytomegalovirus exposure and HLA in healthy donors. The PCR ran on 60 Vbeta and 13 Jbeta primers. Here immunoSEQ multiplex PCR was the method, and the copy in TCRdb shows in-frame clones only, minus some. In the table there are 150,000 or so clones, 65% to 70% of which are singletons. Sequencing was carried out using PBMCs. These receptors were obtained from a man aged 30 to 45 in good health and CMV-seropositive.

The CDR3 spells CAWSVPGTASTDTQYF. In DNA form, the CDR3 reads TGTGCCTGGAGTGTACCAGGTACGGCTAGCACAGATACGCAGTATTTT. The V gene is TRBV30, the J gene TRBJ2-3; no clear D. Germline V lookup: CDR1 GTSNPN, CDR2 SVGIG (reference sequence). V dropped 0 bases and J dropped 0 bases, with 13 bases sitting between them. The CDR3 length is 16 residues.

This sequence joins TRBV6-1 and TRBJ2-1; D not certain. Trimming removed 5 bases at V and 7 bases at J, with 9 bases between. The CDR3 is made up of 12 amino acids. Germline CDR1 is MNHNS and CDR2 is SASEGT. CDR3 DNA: TGTGCCAGCAGTCAAATAGAGAATGAGCAGTTCTTC. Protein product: CASSQIENEQFF.

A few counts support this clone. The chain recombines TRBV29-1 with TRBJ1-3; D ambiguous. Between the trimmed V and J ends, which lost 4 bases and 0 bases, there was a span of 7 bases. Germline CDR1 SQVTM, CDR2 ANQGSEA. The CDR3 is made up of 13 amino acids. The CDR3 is CSVGASSGNTIYF. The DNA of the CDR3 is TGCAGCGTTGGGGCCAGCTCTGGAAACACCATATATTTT.

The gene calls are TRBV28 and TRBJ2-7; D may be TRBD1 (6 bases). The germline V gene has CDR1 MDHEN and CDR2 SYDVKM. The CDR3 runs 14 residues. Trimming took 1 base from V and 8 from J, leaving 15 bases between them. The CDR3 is CASSLSGVNEKQYF. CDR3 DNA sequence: TGTGCCAGCAGTTTATCAGGGGTAAACGAGAAGCAGTACTTC.

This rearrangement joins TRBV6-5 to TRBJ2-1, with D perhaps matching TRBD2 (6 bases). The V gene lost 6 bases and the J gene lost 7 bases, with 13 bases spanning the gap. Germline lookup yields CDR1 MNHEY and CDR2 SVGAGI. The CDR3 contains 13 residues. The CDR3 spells CASSHGRSNEQFF. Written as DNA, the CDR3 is TGTGCCAGCAGCCATGGGAGGTCAAATGAGCAGTTCTTC.

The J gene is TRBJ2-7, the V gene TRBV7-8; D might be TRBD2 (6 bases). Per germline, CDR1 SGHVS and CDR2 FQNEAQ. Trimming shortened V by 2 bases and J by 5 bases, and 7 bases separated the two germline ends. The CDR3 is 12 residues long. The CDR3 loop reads CASSLPGDEQYF. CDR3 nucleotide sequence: TGTGCCAGCAGCTTACCGGGGGACGAGCAGTACTTC.

The CDR3: CASSLLGGNEQFF. The CDR3 DNA sequence: TGTGCCAGCAGCTTGTTGGGGGGCAATGAGCAGTTCTTC. V and J are TRBV5-8 and TRBJ2-1, with D perhaps matching TRBD2 (6 bases). CDR3 size: 13 residues. In germline, CDR1 is SGHTS, CDR2 YDEGEE. V gave up 1 base and J gave up 6 bases, with 8 bases separating them.

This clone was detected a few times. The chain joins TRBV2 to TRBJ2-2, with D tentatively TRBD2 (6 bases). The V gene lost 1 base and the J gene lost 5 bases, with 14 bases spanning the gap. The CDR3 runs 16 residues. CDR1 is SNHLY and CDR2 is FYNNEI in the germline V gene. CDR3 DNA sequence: TGTGCCAGCAGTGAAGAGGGACTTTTCCAAACCGGGGAGCTGTTTTTT. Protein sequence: CASSEEGLFQTGELFF.

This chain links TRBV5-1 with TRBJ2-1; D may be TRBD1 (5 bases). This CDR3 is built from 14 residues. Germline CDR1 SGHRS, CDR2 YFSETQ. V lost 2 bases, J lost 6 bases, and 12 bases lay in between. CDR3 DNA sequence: TGCGCCAGCAGCTTTCAGGGCACATCCAATGAGCAGTTCTTC. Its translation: CASSFQGTSNEQFF.

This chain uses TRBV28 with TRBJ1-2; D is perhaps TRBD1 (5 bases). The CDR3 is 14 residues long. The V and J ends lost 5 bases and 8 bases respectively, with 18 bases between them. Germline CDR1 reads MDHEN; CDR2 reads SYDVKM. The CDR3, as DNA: TGTGCCAGCAGTCCCAGGGATATTACTCGGGGCTACACCTTC. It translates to CASSPRDITRGYTF.

DNA for the CDR3: TGTGCCAGCAGCTGGATGACTACAAACACCGGGGAGCTGTTTTTT. It translates to CASSWMTTNTGELFF. The rearrangement joins TRBV11-2 to TRBJ2-2; D is perhaps TRBD2 (5 bases). Between the trimmed V and J ends, which lost 4 bases and 2 bases, there was a span of 11 bases. The length of the CDR3 is 15 residues. Germline assignment: CDR1 SGHAT and CDR2 FQNNGV.

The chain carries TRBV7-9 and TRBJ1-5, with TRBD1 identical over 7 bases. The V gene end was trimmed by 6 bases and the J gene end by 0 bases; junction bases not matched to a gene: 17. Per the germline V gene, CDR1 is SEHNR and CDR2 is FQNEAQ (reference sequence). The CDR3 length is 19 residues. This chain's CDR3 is CASSLSGGLVQASNQPQHF. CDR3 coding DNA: TGTGCCAGCAGTCTTTCAGGGGGACTAGTACAAGCTAGCAATCAGCCCCAGCATTTT.